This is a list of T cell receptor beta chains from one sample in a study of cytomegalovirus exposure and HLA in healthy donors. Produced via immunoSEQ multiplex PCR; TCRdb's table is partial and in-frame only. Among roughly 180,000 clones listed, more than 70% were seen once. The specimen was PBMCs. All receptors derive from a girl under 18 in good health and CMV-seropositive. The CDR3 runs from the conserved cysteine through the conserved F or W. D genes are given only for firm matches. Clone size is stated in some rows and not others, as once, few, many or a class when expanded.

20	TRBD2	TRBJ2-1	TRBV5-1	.	CASSLGLAGGTTSSYNEQFF	TGCGCCAGCAGCTTGGGACTAGCGGGAGGCACGACGAGCTCCTACAATGAGCAGTTCTTC
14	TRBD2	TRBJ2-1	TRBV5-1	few	CASSFGLAGGEQFF	TGCGCCAGCAGCTTTGGACTAGCGGGGGGAGAGCAGTTCTTC
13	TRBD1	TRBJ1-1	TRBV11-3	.	CASSLGGQGGAFF	TGTGCCAGCAGCTTGGGGGGACAGGGAGGAGCTTTCTTT
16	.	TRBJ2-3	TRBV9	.	CASSTRGGQGTDTQYF	TGTGCCAGCAGCACCCGAGGAGGGCAGGGAACAGATACGCAGTATTTT
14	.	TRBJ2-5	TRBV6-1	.	CASSLGTLQETQYF	TGTGCCAGCAGTCTAGGGACACTCCAAGAGACCCAGTACTTC
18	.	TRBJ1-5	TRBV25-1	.	CASSEDPIDRGSNQPQHF	TGTGCCAGCAGTGAAGACCCCATTGATAGGGGGAGCAATCAGCCCCAGCATTTT
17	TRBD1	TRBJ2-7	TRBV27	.	CASSSSPHRDSILEQYF	TGTGCCAGCAGCTCTTCCCCGCACCGGGACAGTATTTTGGAGCAGTACTTC
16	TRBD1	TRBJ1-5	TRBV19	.	CASGGQVNGRNQPQHF	TGTGCCAGTGGGGGACAGGTAAATGGTAGAAATCAGCCCCAGCATTTT
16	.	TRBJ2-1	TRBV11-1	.	CASSSRSPLPYNEQFF	TGTGCCAGCAGCAGCCGTAGCCCGCTTCCCTACAATGAGCAGTTCTTC
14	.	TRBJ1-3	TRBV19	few	CASSPGNTGNTIYF	TGTGCCAGTAGTCCAGGGAATACAGGAAACACCATATATTTT
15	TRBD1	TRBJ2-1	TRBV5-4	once	CASSFGQGGYNEQFF	TGTGCCAGCAGCTTTGGACAGGGAGGCTACAATGAGCAGTTCTTC
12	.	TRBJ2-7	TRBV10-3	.	CAISGGQYEQYF	TGTGCCATCAGTGGAGGACAGTACGAGCAGTACTTC
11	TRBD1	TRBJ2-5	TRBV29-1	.	CSVGQGEAQYF	TGCAGCGTGGGACAGGGGGAGGCCCAGTACTTC
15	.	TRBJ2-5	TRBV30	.	CAWSVLRVGPETQYF	TGTGCCTGGAGTGTACTGAGGGTAGGGCCAGAGACCCAGTACTTC
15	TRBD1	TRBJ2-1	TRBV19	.	CASSIPGQGYNEQFF	TGTGCCAGTAGTATTCCGGGACAGGGTTACAATGAGCAGTTCTTC
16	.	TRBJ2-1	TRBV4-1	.	CASSHVLAGFMVEQFF	TGCGCCAGCAGCCACGTCCTGGCGGGTTTCATGGTTGAGCAGTTCTTC
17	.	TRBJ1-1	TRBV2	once	CASPPVVHNGGILEAFF	TGTGCCAGCCCACCGGTAGTACACAACGGCGGAATTCTTGAAGCTTTCTTT
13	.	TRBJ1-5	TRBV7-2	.	CASSPDRRQPQHF	TGTGCCAGCAGCCCGGACAGACGACAGCCCCAGCATTTT
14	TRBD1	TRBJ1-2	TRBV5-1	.	CASSVTQGEVGYTF	TGCGCCAGCAGCGTGACACAGGGGGAGGTTGGCTACACCTTC
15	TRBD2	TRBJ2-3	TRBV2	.	CASRASGTSTDTQYF	TGTGCCAGCAGGGCTAGCGGAACTAGCACAGATACGCAGTATTTT